These T cell receptor beta chains were read from a single sample in a study of T cells after yellow fever vaccination. Via MiXCR, TCRdb re-called the 5' RACE reads, giving one row per CDR3 protein. Of under 600,000 distinct CDR3 sequences detected, roughly 13% appear once; the ten largest clones hold 11% to 15%. Sequenced here: PBMCs, sampled on the day of the yellow fever booster vaccination. The source of these receptors is a man aged 25 to 40 who received the YFV17D yellow fever vaccine. CDR3s include the opening cysteine and the closing phenylalanine or tryptophan. D genes are given only for firm matches. Size is omitted from some rows. Given values are once, few, many or a class for expanded clones.

size,V,D,J,CDR3,DNA
-,TRBV7-9,-,TRBJ1-2,CASSLINGYTF,TGTGCCAGCAGCCTAATAAATGGCTACACCTTC
-,TRBV10-3,TRBD2,TRBJ2-1,CATASGLNNEQFF,TGTGCCACCGCTAGCGGATTGAACAATGAGCAGTTCTTC
many,TRBV20-1,-,TRBJ2-7,CSARLAGSYEQYF,TGCAGTGCTAGGTTGGCTGGGAGTTACGAGCAGTACTTC
many,TRBV27,TRBD1,TRBJ2-7,CATAGQGSYEQYF,TGTGCCACCGCCGGACAGGGATCCTACGAGCAGTACTTC
-,TRBV29-1,TRBD2,TRBJ2-3,CSVLAGGPGDTQYF,TGCAGCGTTTTAGCGGGAGGTCCGGGGGATACGCAGTATTTT
-,TRBV28,TRBD1,TRBJ2-2,CASSRYRGVDGELFF,TGTGCCAGCAGTCGGTACAGGGGTGTAGACGGGGAGCTGTTTTTT
-,TRBV6-1,TRBD2,TRBJ2-1,CASSKTSGSSYEQFF,TGTGCCAGCAGTAAGACTAGCGGGAGTTCCTATGAGCAGTTCTTC
-,TRBV10-3,-,TRBJ2-7,CAISESVLKPYEQYF,TGTGCCATCAGTGAGTCGGTACTAAAACCCTACGAGCAGTACTTC
-,TRBV27,-,TRBJ1-1,CASSLLGSGNTEAFF,TGTGCCAGCAGTTTATTGGGCTCTGGGAACACTGAAGCTTTCTTT
few,TRBV6-1,-,TRBJ1-4,CASSPGGGNEKLFF,TGTGCCAGCAGTCCTGGAGGGGGGAATGAAAAACTGTTTTTT
many,TRBV7-2,TRBD2,TRBJ2-5,CASSSSPSGSPRSQYF,TGTGCCAGCAGCTCCTCACCTAGCGGGAGCCCGAGGTCCCAGTACTTC
-,TRBV18,-,TRBJ2-5,CASSPPTFVQETQYF,TGTGCCAGCTCACCCCCGACGTTTGTCCAAGAGACCCAGTACTTC
few,TRBV28,-,TRBJ1-1,CASTARVAEAFF,TGTGCCAGCACCGCAAGGGTCGCTGAAGCTTTCTTT